Listed here is a single T cell receptor (beta chain). The record originates from a study of preoperative IRX-2 immunotherapy in early breast cancer. Germline V gene data show CDR1 as LNHDA and CDR2 as SQIVND (reference sequence). The CDR3 sequence is 15 residues long. After removal of 6 bases from V and 5 bases from J, the junction contained 9 bases not matched to a gene. Treatment indicated: preoperative locoregional IRX-2 cytokine immunotherapy. This phase Ib study tested locoregional IRX-2 cytokine immunotherapy given before surgery. This table comes from immunoSEQ multiplex PCR, and its TCRdb copy is limited to in-frame clones, with some not included. The repertoire includes 95,000 to 100,000 clones, more than 80% of them detected once, and roughly 2% sits in the top ten.

V gene TRBV19 combines with J gene TRBJ1-5; 8 bases map to TRBD1. The specimen comprised tumor tissue, sampled after IRX-2 immunotherapy. The TCR sequence derives from a human donor with breast cancer. The DNA of the CDR3 is TGTGCCAGTAGACCGGACAGGGCAAGGGATCAGCCCCAGCATTTT. The encoded protein is CASRPDRARDQPQHF.